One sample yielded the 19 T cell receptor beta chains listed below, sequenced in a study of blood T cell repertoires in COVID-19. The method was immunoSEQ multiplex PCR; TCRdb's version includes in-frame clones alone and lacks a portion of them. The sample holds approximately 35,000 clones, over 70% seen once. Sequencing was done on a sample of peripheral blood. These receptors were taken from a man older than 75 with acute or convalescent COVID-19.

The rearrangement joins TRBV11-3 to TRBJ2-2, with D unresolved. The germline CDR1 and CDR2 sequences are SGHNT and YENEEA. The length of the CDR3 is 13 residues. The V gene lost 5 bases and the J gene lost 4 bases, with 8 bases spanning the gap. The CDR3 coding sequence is TGTGCCAGCAGCCTCGCGTCCACCGGGGAGCTGTTTTTT. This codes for CASSLASTGELFF.

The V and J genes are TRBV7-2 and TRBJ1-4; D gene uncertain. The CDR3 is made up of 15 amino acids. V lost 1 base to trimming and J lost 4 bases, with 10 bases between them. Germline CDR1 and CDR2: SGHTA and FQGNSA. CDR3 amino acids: CASSLVGRRNEKLFF. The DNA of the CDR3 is TGTGCCAGCAGCTTAGTCGGGAGGCGTAATGAAAAACTGTTTTTT.

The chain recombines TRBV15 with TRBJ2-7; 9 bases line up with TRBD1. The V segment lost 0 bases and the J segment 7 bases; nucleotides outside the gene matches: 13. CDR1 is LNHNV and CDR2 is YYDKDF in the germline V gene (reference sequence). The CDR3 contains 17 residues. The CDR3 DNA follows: TGTGCCACCAGCAGAGACCAACGCCGGGACAGGGCCCATGAGCAGTACTTC. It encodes CATSRDQRRDRAHEQYF.

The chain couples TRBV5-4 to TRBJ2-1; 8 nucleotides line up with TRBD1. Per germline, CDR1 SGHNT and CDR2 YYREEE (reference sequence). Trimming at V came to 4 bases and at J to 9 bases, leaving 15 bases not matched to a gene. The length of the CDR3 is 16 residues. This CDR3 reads CASSPWDAGGAGEQFF. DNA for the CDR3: TGTGCCAGCAGCCCATGGGACGCAGGGGGCGCGGGTGAGCAGTTCTTC.

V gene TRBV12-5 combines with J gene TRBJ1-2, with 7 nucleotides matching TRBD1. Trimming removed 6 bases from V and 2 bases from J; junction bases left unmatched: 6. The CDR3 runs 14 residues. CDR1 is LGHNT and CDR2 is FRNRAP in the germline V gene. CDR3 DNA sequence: TGTGCTAGTGGCCCTTCGGGACAGAACTATGGCTACACCTTC. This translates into CASGPSGQNYGYTF.

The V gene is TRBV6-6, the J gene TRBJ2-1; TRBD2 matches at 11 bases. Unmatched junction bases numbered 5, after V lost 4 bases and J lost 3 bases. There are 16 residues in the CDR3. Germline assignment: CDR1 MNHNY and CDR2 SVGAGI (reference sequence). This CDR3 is CASSSTSGSSYNEQFF. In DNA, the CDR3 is TGTGCCAGCAGTTCAACTAGCGGGAGTAGCTACAATGAGCAGTTCTTC.

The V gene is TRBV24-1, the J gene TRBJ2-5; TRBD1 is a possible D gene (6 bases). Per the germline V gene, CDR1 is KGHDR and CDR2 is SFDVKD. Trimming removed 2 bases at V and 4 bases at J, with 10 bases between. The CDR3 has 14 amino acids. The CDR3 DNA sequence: TGTGCCACCAGTGATTACAGGGACGGAGAGACCCAGTACTTC. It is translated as CATSDYRDGETQYF.

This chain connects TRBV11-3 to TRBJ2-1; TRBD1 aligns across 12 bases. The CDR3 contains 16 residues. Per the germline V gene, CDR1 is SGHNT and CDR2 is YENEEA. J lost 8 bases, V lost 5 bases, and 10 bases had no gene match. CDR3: CASSRGGTGGLYEQFF. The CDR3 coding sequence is TGTGCCAGCAGCCGCGGAGGGACAGGGGGCTTATATGAGCAGTTCTTC.

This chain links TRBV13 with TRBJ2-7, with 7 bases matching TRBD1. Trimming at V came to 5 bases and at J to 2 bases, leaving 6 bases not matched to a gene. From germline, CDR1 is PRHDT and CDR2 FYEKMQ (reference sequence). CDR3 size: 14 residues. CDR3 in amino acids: CASSAGTDTYEQYF. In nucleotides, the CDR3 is TGTGCCAGCAGCGCCGGGACAGATACCTACGAGCAGTACTTC.

CDR3 sequence: CASSSRKYDTQYF. The CDR3 nucleotides read TGTGCCAGCAGCTCTAGGAAGTACGATACGCAGTATTTT. The rearrangement links TRBV12-3 or TRBV12-4 to TRBJ2-3; D remains unclear. V dropped 6 bases and J dropped 6 bases, with 13 bases sitting between them. The CDR3 extends over 13 amino acids.

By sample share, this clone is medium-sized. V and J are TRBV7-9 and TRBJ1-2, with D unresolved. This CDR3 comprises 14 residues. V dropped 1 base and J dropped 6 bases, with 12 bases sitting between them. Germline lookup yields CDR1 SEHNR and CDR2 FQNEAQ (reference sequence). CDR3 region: CASSLEIRNDGYTF. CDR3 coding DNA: TGTGCCAGCAGCTTAGAAATCAGGAATGATGGCTACACCTTC.

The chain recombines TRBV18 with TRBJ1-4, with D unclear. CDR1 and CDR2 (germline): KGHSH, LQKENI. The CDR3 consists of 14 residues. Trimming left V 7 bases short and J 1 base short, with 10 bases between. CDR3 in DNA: TGTGCCAGCTTCACCCCACAAACTAATGAAAAACTGTTTTTT. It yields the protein CASFTPQTNEKLFF.

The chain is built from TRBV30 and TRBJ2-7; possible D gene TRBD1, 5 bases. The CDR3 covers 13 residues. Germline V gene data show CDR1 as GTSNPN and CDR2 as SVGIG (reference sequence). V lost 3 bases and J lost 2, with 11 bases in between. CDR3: CAWRGMTAYEQYF. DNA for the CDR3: TGTGCCTGGAGGGGAATGACAGCCTACGAGCAGTACTTC.

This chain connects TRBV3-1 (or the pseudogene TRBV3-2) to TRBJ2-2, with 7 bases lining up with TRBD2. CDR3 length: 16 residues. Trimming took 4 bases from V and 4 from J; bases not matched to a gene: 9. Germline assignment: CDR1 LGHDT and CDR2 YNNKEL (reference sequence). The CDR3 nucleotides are TGTGCCAGCAGCCGGCCGCGGGAGCGGGGCACCGGGGAGCTGTTTTTT. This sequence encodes CASSRPRERGTGELFF.

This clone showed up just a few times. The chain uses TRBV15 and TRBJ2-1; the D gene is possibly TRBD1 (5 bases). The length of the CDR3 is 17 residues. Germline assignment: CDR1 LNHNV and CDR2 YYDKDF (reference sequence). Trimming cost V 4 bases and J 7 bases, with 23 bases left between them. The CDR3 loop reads CATSIWGTGYKDNEQFF. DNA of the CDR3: TGTGCCACCAGCATATGGGGCACAGGTTACAAAGATAATGAGCAGTTCTTC. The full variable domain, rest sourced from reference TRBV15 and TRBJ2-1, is DAMVIQNPRYQVTQFGKPVTLSCSQTLNHNVMYWYQQKSSQAPKLLFHYYDKDFNNEADTPDNFQSRRPNTSFCFLDIRSPGLGDTAMYLCATSIWGTGYKDNEQFFGPGTRLTVL.

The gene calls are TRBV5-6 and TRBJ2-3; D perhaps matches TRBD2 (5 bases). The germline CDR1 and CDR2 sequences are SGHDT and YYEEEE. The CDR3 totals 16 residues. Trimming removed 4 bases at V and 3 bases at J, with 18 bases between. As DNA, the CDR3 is TGTGCCAGCAGCCGTCCTACTAGAGGTCGGACAGATACGCAGTATTTT. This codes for CASSRPTRGRTDTQYF.

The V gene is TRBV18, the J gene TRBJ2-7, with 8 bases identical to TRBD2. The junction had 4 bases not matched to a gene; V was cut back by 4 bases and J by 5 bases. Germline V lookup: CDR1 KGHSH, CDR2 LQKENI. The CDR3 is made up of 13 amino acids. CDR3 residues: CASSLGLGDEQYF. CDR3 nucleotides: TGTGCCAGCTCACTGGGACTAGGGGACGAGCAGTACTTC.

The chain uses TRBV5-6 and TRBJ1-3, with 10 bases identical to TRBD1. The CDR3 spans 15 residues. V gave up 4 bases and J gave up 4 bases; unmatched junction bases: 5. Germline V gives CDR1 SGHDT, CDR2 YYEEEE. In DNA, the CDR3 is TGTGCCAGCAGCCTGGGACAGGGGCGAGGAAACACCATATATTTT. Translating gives CASSLGQGRGNTIYF.

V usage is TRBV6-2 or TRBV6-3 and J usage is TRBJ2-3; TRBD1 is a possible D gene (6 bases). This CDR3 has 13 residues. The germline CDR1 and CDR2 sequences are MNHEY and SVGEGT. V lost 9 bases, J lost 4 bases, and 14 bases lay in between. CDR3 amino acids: CARSRGPADTQYF. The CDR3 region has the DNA TGTGCCAGGAGCAGGGGCCCGGCAGATACGCAGTATTTT.